This TCR beta chain stems from a study of regulatory T cells in long-lasting Graves disease. For TCR beta, libraries came from iRepertoire HTBI primers and Arm-PCR of CDR3 regions. TCRdb independently ran MiXCR on the multiplex PCR reads; one entry per CDR3 protein. Altogether over 350,000 distinct CDR3 sequences are present, 14% being singletons, with the ten largest covering 17%. Germline assignment: CDR1 MNHEY and CDR2 SVGEGT. The CDR3 is made up of 17 amino acids. V lost 1 base, J lost 3 bases, and 15 bases lay in between. Details on this clonotype: Its matching antigen is unknown.

The study, taken as a whole, reports: In persistent patients, shared public clonotypes (under 3,000) outnumbered those in new patients (nearly 1,000).

Time point in this sample: newly diagnosed GD, antithyroid drugs for less than 3 months. The TCR library was made from RNA that had been extracted from PBMCs in TRIzol. The same data also contributed to another study, on T cells in Graves' hyperthyroidism and ophthalmopathy.

The sequence was obtained from a woman in her 50s with Graves disease. This specimen consisted of peripheral blood mononuclear cells (PBMCs), obtained at new diagnosis, from a patient treated with antithyroid drugs. This rearrangement joins TRBV6-2 or TRBV6-3 to TRBJ2-2; the D gene could be TRBD1 or TRBD2 (5 bases each). CDR3 residues: CASSYWTRDRDTGELFF. CDR3 DNA: TGTGCCAGCAGTTACTGGACCCGGGACCGAGACACCGGGGAGCTGTTTTTT.